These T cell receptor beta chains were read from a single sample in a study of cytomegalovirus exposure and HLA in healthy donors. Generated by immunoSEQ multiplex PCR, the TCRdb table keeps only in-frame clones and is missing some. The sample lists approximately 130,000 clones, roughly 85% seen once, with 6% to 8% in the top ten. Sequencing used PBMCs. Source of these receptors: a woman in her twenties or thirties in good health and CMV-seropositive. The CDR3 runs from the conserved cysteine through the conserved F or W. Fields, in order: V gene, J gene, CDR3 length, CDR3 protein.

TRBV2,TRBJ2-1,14,CASSRDYSYNEQFF
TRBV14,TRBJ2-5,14,CASSQDTVSETQYF
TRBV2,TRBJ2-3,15,CASGGQGGSTDTQYF
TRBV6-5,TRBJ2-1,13,CASSSGLRNEQFF
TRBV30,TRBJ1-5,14,CAWSVGQGNQPQHF
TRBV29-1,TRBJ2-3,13,CSVEGGGADTQYF
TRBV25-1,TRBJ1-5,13,CASSPGGGQPQHF
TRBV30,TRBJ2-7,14,CAFSSGSSSYEQYF
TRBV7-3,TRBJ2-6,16,CASSPGTGAGANVLTF
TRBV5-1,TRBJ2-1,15,CASSLLGISYNEQFF
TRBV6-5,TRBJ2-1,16,CASSYEGGAAYNEQFF
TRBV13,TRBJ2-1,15,CASTHTWEGDNEQFF